The following is a T cell receptor (beta chain) sequence with its context. Its specific antigen is unknown. The sample holds no much larger clone one base away, and base qualities are not on file. The immunoSEQ hsTCRB assay version 4, run in survey mode, was used to sequence TCRbeta repertoires from genomic DNA. For TCRbeta sequencing, genomic DNA was diluted to around 10 ng/uL, and up to 1 ug was used per sample. The original methods were these. TCRbeta data analysis was done in ImmunoSeq Analyzer 3.0, and diversity was calculated on productive nucleotide rearrangements. Using the Immunarch R package, the improved Chao index served to estimate lower-bound TCR diversity and the Gini coefficient served to estimate clonality. Different nucleotide rearrangements encoding the same CDR3beta amino acid sequence were treated as distinct clonotypes. Differential abundance analysis identified TCRbeta sequences significantly enriched in antigen-responding cells relative to anti-CD3/anti-CD28-activated cells. GLIPH2 clustered TCRs by predicted peptide-MHC specificity, both within individual participants and across merged participant data sets. The table was pulled from immuneACCESS by TCRdb, which kept in-frame rearrangements only. Such tables lose some clones; where checked, under half of the loss comes from unresolved V genes, and the rest has no known cause. V, J and clone size are taken as reported in that table, and D and trimming were inferred from the DNA itself. This sample has 40,000 to 55,000 clones in its table, and around 90% of those were observed once. The biggest ten clones account for around 3.2% of the sample.

The sample's treatment or condition label is to be understood as: suppressive antiretroviral therapy. Cells were stimulated with anti-CD3/anti-CD28 magnetic beads as a nonspecific positive control representing the CD4+ T cell repertoire. Responding CD4+ T cells were sorted on the basis of upregulation of both CD40 ligand and CD69. Participants were HIV-1-infected adults who started suppressive ART during chronic infection. For at least 4 years, the participants' plasma HIV-1 RNA had been undetectable, below 50 copies/mL. To be included, a participant needed positive CMV serology and a CD4+ T cell count above 400 cells/uL. Before stimulation, PBMCs were isolated using density centrifugation and depleted of CD8+ T cells. For roughly 18 hours, CD8-depleted PBMCs were stimulated with anti-CD28/CD49d costimulation, a CD40-blocking antibody, and enfuvirtide, which was added to prevent new infections. Cell sorting was performed on a Beckman Coulter MoFlo Legacy or XDP sorter, and dead cells were excluded with propidium iodide. For samples with more than one million cells, genomic DNA was extracted with the QIAamp DNA Mini Kit, and for all other samples the Quick-DNA Microprep Kit was used.

This record comes from a study of persistence of HIV-infected CD4 T cells (TCRdb year 2020). The study in broad terms: Participants had been on suppressive ART for a median of around eight years. Peripheral blood samples of up to roughly 200 mL were taken at multiple time points, with the exception of two participants who underwent leukapheresis at a single time point. Anti-CD3/anti-CD28 stimulation activated a higher proportion of cells, with a lower memory fraction, than antigen stimulation. The study isolated CMV- and HIV-1 Gag-responding CD4+ T cells from ART-treated individuals to examine antigen-driven clonal expansion of HIV-1-infected cells. Proviral sequencing was used to assess clonality among infected cells, whereas TCRbeta sequencing gauged the clonality of all cells within each sorted population. For the TCR cluster analysis across participants, fewer than ten participants were included for CMV and about seven participants for Gag. The full study reports these points: Enrichment of degenerate expanded CDR3beta sequences was found in antigen-responding cells, suggesting convergent selection of CD4+ responses to CMV and Gag. Bulk TCR analyses could not be restricted to the rare CMV-responding cells that actually carried HIV-1 proviruses. Only a small number of individuals took part in the study, and the range of antigens tested was limited. Significantly lower TCRbeta richness was observed in CMV- and Gag-responding cells than in anti-CD3/anti-CD28-responding cells, and higher oligoclonality was observed in CMV-responding cells than in CD3/CD28-stimulated and Gag-responding cells. Within the same sorted populations, TCR oligoclonality correlated with proviral oligoclonality.

There are 17 amino acids in the CDR3, from cysteine to phenylalanine inclusive. Only the CDR3 region is kept as DNA, spanning 51 bases read in frame from base 1. Reading the germline V gene gives CDR1 SGHTS and CDR2 YDEGEE. The germline ends are 16 bases apart after V is trimmed by 4 bases and J by 0 bases. The starting material was CD4+ T cells sorted from PBMCs after roughly 20-hour stimulation, obtained from a patient who received antiretroviral therapy. Interpreted using the paper, the cell subset or site label stands for: CD40L+CD69+ CD4 T cells responding to anti-CD3/anti-CD28 beads, representing the overall repertoire. The V gene is TRBV5-8 and the J gene is TRBJ2-2, with the D assignment possibly TRBD1 or TRBD2, given 5 matching bases for each. This clonotype originated in an adult woman with HIV who was CMV-seropositive. The CDR3 loop reads CASSAGTSPANTGELFF. The DNA sequence reads TGTGCCAGCAGCGCCGGGACCTCCCCTGCGAACACCGGGGAGCTGTTTTTT.